Following are 25 T cell receptor beta chains from one sample sequenced in a study of persistence of HIV-infected CD4 T cells. Cells were stimulated with CMV-infected fibroblast lysates at about 9.4 ug/mL. CD4+ T cells upregulating both CD40 ligand and CD69 were sorted as responding cells. These TCRs are of unknown antigen specificity. This was the immunoSEQ version 4 assay in survey mode. Assay used: immunoSEQ multiplex PCR; TCRdb lists only in-frame clones, some missing. The table shows about 17,000 clones, with less than 65% occurring only once. The input for sequencing was CD4+ T cells sorted from PBMCs after roughly 20-hour stimulation, taken from a patient who received antiretroviral therapy. Receptors were obtained from an adult woman with HIV who was CMV-seropositive.

This clone showed up just a few times. The rearrangement uses TRBV11-3 and TRBJ2-2, with D unclear. The CDR3 runs to 14 residues. CDR1 is SGHNT, CDR2 YENEEA, per germline. Deletions cut 5 bases from V and 8 bases from J, with 15 bases between. CDR3 in amino acids: CASSLGTIGGELFF. As DNA, the CDR3 is TGTGCCAGCAGCCTGGGAACGATAGGAGGGGAGCTGTTTTTT.

V is TRBV5-1 and J is TRBJ1-1, with 8 nucleotides matching TRBD1. Losses at the gene ends were 8 bases for V and 8 bases for J; bases not matched to a gene: 11. Germline V gene data show CDR1 as SGHRS and CDR2 as YFSETQ. The CDR3 sequence is 13 residues long. The CDR3 bases are TGCGCCAGTTCCTCCGACAGGGGTAAGGAAGCTTTCTTT. It specifies CASSSDRGKEAFF.

The rearrangement joins TRBV19 to TRBJ2-2; the D is unclear. The CDR3 is made up of 14 amino acids. Germline assignment: CDR1 LNHDA and CDR2 SQIVND (reference sequence). Trimming shortened V by 2 bases and J by 1 base, and 5 bases separated the two germline ends. The CDR3 nucleotides are TGTGCCAGTAGTATAAGTATGAACACCGGGGAGCTGTTTTTT. This sequence encodes CASSISMNTGELFF.

This clone was seen a few times. The V gene is TRBV24-1, the J gene TRBJ1-5; D uncertain. In germline, CDR1 is KGHDR, CDR2 SFDVKD. The CDR3 is 14 amino acids. V was pared by 5 bases and J by 4 bases, with 11 bases between. This CDR3 is CATSANPGNQPQHF. CDR3 DNA: TGTGCCACCAGTGCCAACCCAGGAAATCAGCCCCAGCATTTT.

A few counts support this clone. CDR3 residues: CASRSGEGDRENSPLHF. The CDR3 DNA follows: TGTGCCAGCAGATCCGGAGAAGGTGACCGCGAGAATTCACCCCTCCACTTT. V usage is TRBV2 and J usage is TRBJ1-6; no firm D call. This CDR3 comprises 17 residues. Germline V CDR1 and CDR2: SNHLY, FYNNEI. V was shortened by 6 bases and J by 7 bases, with 22 bases between the two germline ends. Drawing the rest from reference TRBV2 and TRBJ1-6, the complete variable domain is EPEVTQTPSHQVTQMGQEVILRCVPISNHLYFYWYRQILGQKVEFLVSFYNNEISEKSEIFDDQFSVERPDGSNFTLKIRSTKLEDSAMYFCASRSGEGDRENSPLHFGNGTRLTVT.

V and J are TRBV6-1 and TRBJ1-2; a possible D gene is TRBD1 (6 bases). The germline gives CDR1 MNHNS, CDR2 SASEGT. The CDR3 sequence is 15 residues long. V lost 2 bases and J 4 bases, leaving 14 bases between the germline ends. The CDR3 region has the DNA TGTGCCAGCAGTGAATTAACAACAGGGTCCTATGGCTACACCTTC. It is translated as CASSELTTGSYGYTF.

The rearrangement joins TRBV6-5 to TRBJ1-2, with D hard to call. Trimming took 11 bases from V and 2 from J, leaving 15 bases between them. CDR1 and CDR2 from the germline V gene are MNHEY and SVGAGI. This CDR3 is built from 13 residues. The CDR3 DNA reads as TGTGCCGGATCCCTCCGAGGGAACTATGGCTACACCTTC. It encodes CAGSLRGNYGYTF.

The chain employs TRBV5-1 and TRBJ1-3; no definite D call. This CDR3 is 17 amino acids long. Germline V gene lookup returns CDR1 SGHRS and CDR2 YFSETQ. V was trimmed by 4 bases and J by 2 bases, leaving 19 bases between them. The CDR3 coding sequence is TGCGCCAGCAGCCTGACGAGTGTCAGGACTACTGGAAACACCATATATTTT. Its protein product is CASSLTSVRTTGNTIYF.

The chain joins TRBV7-3 to TRBJ1-1; D uncertain. The CDR3 spans 13 residues. The V end was cut by 5 bases, the J end by 4 bases, with 11 bases between. In germline, CDR1 is SGHTA, CDR2 FQGTGA. The CDR3 DNA sequence: TGTGCCAGCAGCGCAAAACCGTCCACTGAAGCTTTCTTT. This codes for CASSAKPSTEAFF.

The CDR3 protein is CASRAGTSGNEQFF. CDR3 in DNA: TGTGCCAGCAGGGCCGGGACTAGCGGGAATGAGCAGTTCTTC. This rearrangement joins TRBV6-5 to TRBJ2-1, with 12 bases that match TRBD2. This CDR3 spans 14 amino acids. CDR1 is MNHEY, CDR2 SVGAGI, per germline. V lost 6 bases to trimming and J lost 7 bases; unmatched junction nucleotides: 4.

Note on this clone: The sample contains more than one DNA sequence encoding this CDR3. V is TRBV9 and J is TRBJ2-6; D remains unclear. The CDR3 length is 14 residues. Trimming cost V 0 bases and J 1 base, with 2 bases left between them. Germline CDR1 reads SGDLS; CDR2 reads YYNGEE. CDR3 coding DNA: TGTGCCAGCAGCGTAGGGTCTGGGGCCAACGTCCTGACTTTC. Its translation is CASSVGSGANVLTF.

The chain combines TRBV6-5 with TRBJ1-1; TRBD1 agrees at 7 bases. CDR1 and CDR2 (germline): MNHEY, SVGAGI. The CDR3 runs to 13 residues. Trimming took 6 bases from V and 1 from J; bases not matched to a gene: 2. The CDR3 DNA reads TGTGCCAGCAGCGACAGGGCGAACACTGAAGCTTTCTTT. This sequence encodes CASSDRANTEAFF.

The gene calls are TRBV13 and TRBJ2-1, with D possibly being TRBD2 (6 bases). V lost 5 bases, J lost 10 bases, and 18 bases lay in between. The CDR3 totals 14 residues. Germline V lookup: CDR1 PRHDT, CDR2 FYEKMQ (reference sequence). The CDR3 DNA reads TGTGCCAGCAGCCTGTGGGACTCTTATACGGAGCAGTTCTTC. It translates to CASSLWDSYTEQFF.

This clone came up once. V usage is TRBV7-3 and J usage is TRBJ2-3; TRBD1 matches 8 bases. This CDR3 has 15 residues. Germline lookup yields CDR1 SGHTA and CDR2 FQGTGA. V gave up 5 bases and J gave up 2 bases; unmatched junction bases: 6. The CDR3 region is CASSATGQDTDTQYF. The CDR3 DNA is TGTGCCAGCAGCGCCACGGGACAGGACACAGATACGCAGTATTTT.

The chain joins TRBV28 to TRBJ1-1; D is unclear. V lost 7 bases to trimming and J lost 0 bases, with 3 bases between them. This CDR3 region has 11 residues. Germline values: CDR1 MDHEN, CDR2 SYDVKM. The CDR3 reads CASTLNTEAFF. The CDR3 DNA reads TGTGCCAGCACTTTGAACACTGAAGCTTTCTTT.

This chain joins TRBV28 and TRBJ2-3, with 10 bases matching TRBD2. The trim removed 5 bases at V and 0 bases at J, leaving 5 bases unmatched. The CDR3 has 16 amino acids. Per germline, CDR1 MDHEN and CDR2 SYDVKM. CDR3 sequence: CASSPPSGGSTDTQYF. CDR3 sequence (DNA): TGTGCCAGCAGTCCTCCTAGCGGGGGCAGCACAGATACGCAGTATTTT.

V gene TRBV6-5 combines with J gene TRBJ1-2; the D is unclear. V dropped 7 bases and J dropped 4 bases, with 13 bases sitting between them. The CDR3 covers 13 residues. Looked up from germline, CDR1 is MNHEY and CDR2 is SVGAGI. In DNA, the CDR3 is TGTGCCAGCAAGCAAGACGGTGCCTATGGCTACACCTTC. Encoded protein: CASKQDGAYGYTF.

The sample holds one count of this clone. The chain recombines TRBV5-4 with TRBJ2-5; no clear D gene. Germline V lookup: CDR1 SGHNT, CDR2 YYREEE (reference sequence). Trimming removed 0 bases at V and 5 bases at J, with 8 bases between. This CDR3 is 13 amino acids long. CDR3 nucleotide sequence: TGTGCCAGCAGCTTGGCGGGCCGGGAGACCCAGTACTTC. Encoded protein: CASSLAGRETQYF.

V and J are TRBV9 and TRBJ2-5; D is possibly TRBD1 (6 bases). V gave up 3 bases and J gave up 5 bases, with 11 bases separating them. CDR3 size: 13 residues. Germline V CDR1 and CDR2: SGDLS, YYNGEE. The CDR3 loop reads CASSEQGRETQYF. The CDR3, as DNA: TGTGCCAGCAGCGAACAGGGACGGGAGACCCAGTACTTC.

This clone appeared a single time. The chain couples TRBV3-1 (or the pseudogene TRBV3-2) to TRBJ1-2, with D tentatively TRBD1 (5 bases). Trimming shortened V by 0 bases and J by 6 bases, and 8 bases separated the two germline ends. The germline gives CDR1 LGHDT, CDR2 YNNKEL (reference sequence). This CDR3 has 13 residues. The DNA of the CDR3 is TGTGCCAGCAGCCAAGATCTGGGACATGGCTACACCTTC. Encoded protein: CASSQDLGHGYTF.

This chain joins TRBV7-9 and TRBJ2-1; 7 bases match TRBD1. The CDR3 extends over 15 amino acids. The trim removed 5 bases at V and 3 bases at J, leaving 7 bases unmatched. CDR1 and CDR2 from the germline V gene are SEHNR and FQNEAQ (reference sequence). CDR3 coding DNA: TGTGCCAGCAGCCCCCGGGACAGAGTCTACAATGAGCAGTTCTTC. Encoded protein: CASSPRDRVYNEQFF.

This clone has only a few counts. CDR3 sequence (DNA): TGTGCCAGCAGTCGGGACAGGAACTACAATGAGCAGTTCTTC. Translated, it gives CASSRDRNYNEQFF. The V gene is TRBV2, the J gene TRBJ2-1; 8 positions agree with TRBD1. This CDR3 has 14 amino acids. The V segment lost 5 bases and the J segment 3 bases; nucleotides outside the gene matches: 3. Germline V gives CDR1 SNHLY, CDR2 FYNNEI.

The V gene is TRBV5-1, the J gene TRBJ2-5, with D perhaps TRBD2 (6 bases). Germline loops: CDR1 SGHRS, CDR2 YFSETQ. V lost 4 bases and J 0 bases, leaving 16 bases between the germline ends. CDR3 length: 16 residues. CDR3 protein: CASSPLGAGHQETQYF. The CDR3 DNA follows: TGCGCCAGCAGCCCCCTAGGGGCGGGGCACCAAGAGACCCAGTACTTC.

V is TRBV7-2 and J is TRBJ2-7; 9 nucleotides agree with TRBD2. V lost 1 base, J lost 3 bases, and 4 bases stayed unmatched. The CDR3 has 15 residues. From germline, CDR1 is SGHTA and CDR2 FQGNSA. CDR3 DNA: TGTGCCAGCAGCTTAGGCCCAGCGGGGGGCTACGAGCAGTACGTC. Residues: CASSLGPAGGYEQYV.

CDR3 DNA: TGTGCCACCAGCAGAGATTTTCTCAGGGGGGGCACTGAAGCTTTCTTT. Protein sequence: CATSRDFLRGGTEAFF. This chain joins TRBV15 and TRBJ1-1, with 7 positions matching TRBD1. Germline-derived CDR1 and CDR2 are LNHNV and YYDKDF (reference sequence). The CDR3 length is 16 residues. Trimming removed 0 bases from V and 4 bases from J; junction bases left unmatched: 8.